This T cell receptor (beta chain) appears in the sequencing data of a study of glioma-infiltrating T cells. Study-level information: Dexamethasone exposure before glioma surgery was limited to six or fewer days. Approximately 920,000 peripheral T cells were targeted at roughly 4.5- to 10-fold coverage. Study-wide findings and caveats: Gliomas, especially low-grade, showed above-expected tissue-blood divergence; non-neoplastic patients showed below. CDR3 overlap between tissue and blood was very small.

Using RNA template, CDR3s of TCR alpha and beta were amplified with iRepertoire arm-PCR. MiXCR, applied by TCRdb to the multiplex PCR reads, yields one record per CDR3 protein. The sample contains fewer than 500,000 distinct CDR3 sequences, roughly two fifths of which appear only once. This clonotype was observed a few times. The antigen is undetermined. Germline loops: CDR1 ENHRY, CDR2 SYGVKD. The CDR3 has 11 residues. V was pared by 8 bases and J by 5 bases, with 7 bases between. The receptor was isolated from a human donor with low-grade glioma or glioblastoma, undergoing nonglioma brain surgery, or in good health (not recorded which). Sequenced input: glioma tissue, nonneoplastic brain tissue, or PBMCs (not recorded which). The chain carries TRBV10-3 and TRBJ2-1; D call uncertain. The CDR3 bases are TGTGCCATCGGATTAGACAATGAGCAGTTCTTC. It yields the protein CAIGLDNEQFF.